This T cell receptor (beta chain) was recorded in a study of T cells after yellow fever vaccination. The sample holds a few counts of this clonotype. Its specificity is unknown. As TCR cDNA was made by 5'RACE template switching, a universal primer site and UMIs were added. TCRdb used MiXCR to reprocess the 5' RACE reads, holding one entry per CDR3 protein. The sample contains more than 450,000 distinct CDR3 sequences, 21% of which appear only once. Study-level results: Once the booster was given, most primary-vaccination clones reappeared, at more than 95% for CD4 and approximately 88% for CD8. Abundant bulk-derived clonotypes could contaminate FACS-sorted repertoires. Although most clonotypes did not, a small share appeared in both CD4 and CD8 compartments.

Germline V gene lookup returns CDR1 SGHTA and CDR2 FQGTGA. The CDR3 runs to 14 residues. With 4 bases clipped from V and 2 bases from J, the junction kept 3 bases outside the gene matches. The rearrangement links TRBV7-3 to TRBJ2-3; TRBD2 aligns across 7 bases. The origin of this receptor is a man aged 18-30 years who received the YFV17D yellow fever vaccine. The material sequenced was PBMCs, taken roughly 20 days after the first yellow fever vaccination. The CDR3 DNA reads TGTGCCAGCAGCTGGGGGGGGATCACAGATACGCAGTATTTT. As protein: CASSWGGITDTQYF.